The clone carrying this T cell receptor (beta chain) was seen only once. Its antigen is as yet unknown. Other DNA variants within this sample encode the same CDR3. The sample belongs to a study of shared clonotypes between healthy human individuals. Germline lookup yields CDR1 KGHSH and CDR2 LQKENI. The V end was cut by 2 bases, the J end by 4 bases, with 9 bases between. The CDR3 covers 14 residues. Using immunoSEQ multiplex PCR, the repertoire was profiled, and TCRdb retains in-frame clones only, with some absent. The repertoire consists of around 990,000 clones, with roughly 80% occurring once and the leading ten covering approximately 0.95%. Whole-study findings and limits: Between four donors, naive CD4 clonotypes were shared at a level of around 4.8%.

The genes are TRBV18 and TRBJ1-3, with D possibly TRBD1 on 6 matching bases. This clonotype originated in a man aged 18 to 35 in good health. Some clones in this sample may be carry-over from other donors' samples. The sequencing input was memory CD4+ T cells from PBMCs. The subset: CD45RA-negative fraction. The CDR3 loop is CASSPDRSGNTIYF. CDR3 sequence (DNA): TGTGCCAGCTCACCAGACAGGTCCGGAAACACCATATATTTT.